The text below deals with one TCR beta chain. Naive CD8 cells lacked CD45RO, underwent positive selection for CCR7 and left out terminally differentiated effector memory CD45RA+ cells. This sample is part of a study of shared clonotypes between healthy human individuals. Repertoires were generated with immunoSEQ multiplex PCR, while TCRdb's copy carries only in-frame clones and drops some. The sample has about 700,000 clones; 92% are singletons. The sequence was obtained from a man aged 30 to 45 in good health. Sequenced sample: naive CD8+ T cells sorted from blood.

CDR3 region: CASSLARQGMNTEAFF. The CDR3 nucleotides are TGCGCCAGCAGCCTTGCCCGACAGGGAATGAACACTGAAGCTTTCTTT. The chain recombines TRBV5-1 with TRBJ1-1, with 7 bases lining up with TRBD1. The junction had 9 bases not matched to a gene; V was cut back by 4 bases and J by 0 bases. Germline CDR1 reads SGHRS; CDR2 reads YFSETQ. CDR3 length equals 16 residues.